What follows are 18 T cell receptor beta chains derived from one specimen sequenced in a study of vaccination and CD4 T cells after COVID-19. Cultured CD4+ T cell DNA was sequenced using the Oncomine TCR Beta short-read assay. TCRdb reprocessed the PCR reads with MiXCR, giving one entry per CDR3 protein. The sample holds about 7,300 distinct CDR3 sequences, about 54% seen once. Described treatment: approximately 11-day PBMC culture with coronavirus spike peptide pools or control peptides (ViraFEST assay). These receptors have no known antigen. Sequencing was performed on CD4+ T cells from blood, cultured in vitro. Receptor source: a human donor who had recovered from COVID-19.

The J gene is TRBJ1-6, the V gene TRBV2; TRBD1 matches 12 bases. Germline CDR1 SNHLY, CDR2 FYNNEI. The CDR3 runs 15 residues. Unmatched junction bases numbered 6, after V lost 6 bases and J lost 9 bases. CDR3: CASRAGTGGSSPLHF. CDR3 bases: TGTGCCAGCAGAGCCGGGACAGGGGGCAGTTCACCCCTCCACTTT.

V and J are TRBV7-3 and TRBJ2-3, with 15 bases that match TRBD2. The junction had 6 bases not matched to a gene; V was cut back by 5 bases and J by 9 bases. Looked up from germline, CDR1 is SGHTA and CDR2 is FQGTGA. There are 15 residues in the CDR3. CDR3 in DNA: TGTGCCAGCAGCCGGACTAGCGGGGGGGTAGGGACGCAGTATTTT. Its translation: CASSRTSGGVGTQYF.

The table lists this clonotype with a few counts. The chain links TRBV20-1 to TRBJ2-3, with D uncertain. The CDR3 runs 12 residues. V lost 0 bases, J lost 2 bases, and 3 bases lay in between. The germline gives CDR1 DFQATT, CDR2 SNEGSKA (reference sequence). CDR3 loop: CSARDPTDTQYF. The CDR3 DNA reads TGCAGTGCTAGAGACCCCACAGATACGCAGTATTTT.

V usage is TRBV7-2 and J usage is TRBJ2-3, with D possibly being TRBD2 (6 bases). Germline CDR1 is SGHTA and CDR2 is FQGNSA. The length of the CDR3 is 13 residues. V was trimmed by 5 bases and J by 4 bases, leaving 10 bases between them. In nucleotides, the CDR3 is TGTGCCAGCAGCCTTAGCGGTTCAGATACGCAGTATTTT. This translates into CASSLSGSDTQYF.

The table lists this clonotype with a few counts. The chain is built from TRBV7-9 and TRBJ1-1; D uncertain. Germline values: CDR1 SEHNR, CDR2 FQNEAQ (reference sequence). The CDR3 has 14 amino acids. V lost 2 bases and J 0 bases, leaving 7 bases between the germline ends. This CDR3 reads CASSLMTLNTEAFF. The CDR3 DNA reads TGTGCCAGCAGCTTAATGACCCTGAACACTGAAGCTTTCTTT.

The chain joins TRBV19 to TRBJ1-5, with D uncertain. This CDR3 has 16 residues. Germline-derived CDR1 and CDR2 are LNHDA and SQIVND (reference sequence). Deletions cut 4 bases from V and 0 bases from J, with 13 bases between. The CDR3: CASSKRTALSNQPQHF. As DNA, the CDR3 is TGTGCCAGTAGTAAGAGAACGGCCCTTAGCAATCAGCCCCAGCATTTT.

CDR3 in amino acids: CASTNSLNQPQHF. The CDR3 bases are TGTGCCAGTACCAACAGCCTAAATCAGCCCCAGCATTTT. The J gene is TRBJ1-5, the V gene TRBV19; D is uncertain. With 7 bases removed from V and 4 bases from J, the gap between germline ends came to 11 bases. Germline assignment: CDR1 LNHDA and CDR2 SQIVND (reference sequence). The CDR3 covers 13 residues.

This clonotype was seen a few times. This chain connects TRBV6-1 to TRBJ1-1; D remains ambiguous. Germline CDR1 MNHNS, CDR2 SASEGT. The CDR3 extends over 11 amino acids. With 1 base removed from V and 11 bases from J, the gap between germline ends came to 8 bases. CDR3 region: CASSEGLRAFF. DNA for the CDR3: TGTGCCAGCAGTGAAGGCCTCCGGGCTTTCTTT.

The V and J genes are TRBV23-1 and TRBJ1-6; weak D call: TRBD1 (5 bases). TRBV23-1 has ORF status, its function being uncertain. The CDR3 extends over 18 amino acids. V was clipped by 6 bases and J by 1 base, with 19 bases between them. In DNA form, the CDR3 reads TGCGCCAGCAGCTTCCCATGGGGGGGTCGATCCTATAATTCACCCCTCCACTTT. Protein: CASSFPWGGRSYNSPLHF.

J is TRBJ2-3 and V is TRBV2; 8 nucleotides align to TRBD2. CDR1 and CDR2 (germline): SNHLY, FYNNEI. CDR3 length: 13 residues. The V segment lost 3 bases and the J segment 11 bases; nucleotides outside the gene matches: 7. The CDR3 spells CASSDGGGTRQYF. The CDR3 DNA reads TGTGCCAGCAGTGACGGCGGGGGGACCCGGCAGTATTTT.

The chain carries TRBV7-2 and TRBJ1-1, with no clear D. The germline gives CDR1 SGHTA, CDR2 FQGNSA. The CDR3 is 14 amino acids. Trimming cost V 3 bases and J 1 base, with 9 bases left between them. The CDR3 spells CASSFGPTNTEAFF. Here the CDR3 DNA reads TGTGCCAGCAGCTTCGGACCCACGAACACTGAAGCTTTCTTT.

V usage is TRBV6-2 or TRBV6-3 and J usage is TRBJ2-1; 7 nucleotides line up with TRBD2. The CDR3 covers 13 residues. The germline V gene encodes CDR1 MNHEY and CDR2 SVGEGT. The V and J ends lost 2 bases and 9 bases, in that order; junction bases with no gene match: 4. The CDR3 nucleotides are TGTGCCAGCAGTTACCTAGCGGAGGTTGAGCAGTTCTTC. It specifies CASSYLAEVEQFF.

The CDR3 DNA follows: TGTGCCAGCAGTTTGTCGGGAGGCGCCAGGGATGAGCAGTTCTTC. Translating gives CASSLSGGARDEQFF. V and J are TRBV12-3 or TRBV12-4 and TRBJ2-1, with 7 bases lining up with TRBD2. The trim removed 3 bases at V and 8 bases at J, leaving 10 bases unmatched. This CDR3 region has 15 residues.

The chain joins TRBV7-8 to TRBJ2-7; TRBD1 agrees at 11 bases. V shed 5 bases, J shed 6 bases, and the junction held 9 bases outside the gene matches. Germline CDR1 and CDR2: SGHVS and FQNEAQ. The CDR3 is 15 residues long. CDR3 loop: CASSLTRGQGVEQYF. In nucleotides, the CDR3 is TGTGCCAGCAGCCTAACAAGGGGACAGGGGGTCGAGCAGTACTTC.

The V and J genes are TRBV11-3 and TRBJ1-1; no reliable D call. Between the trimmed V and J ends, which lost 5 bases and 1 base, there was a span of 8 bases. This CDR3 has 13 residues. Germline lookup yields CDR1 SGHNT and CDR2 YENEEA. The DNA of the CDR3 is TGTGCCAGCAGCCTCCGACCGAACACTGAAGCTTTCTTT. It translates to CASSLRPNTEAFF.

The table lists this clonotype with a few counts. This chain links TRBV20-1 with TRBJ1-4; TRBD1 might be the D (5 bases). Trimming pared 0 bases from V and 7 bases from J, leaving 18 bases between. Germline V gives CDR1 DFQATT, CDR2 SNEGSKA (reference sequence). The CDR3 covers 16 residues. The DNA for the CDR3 is TGCAGTGCTAGAGAAGTCTCAGGGAACGGCCGTGAAAAACTGTTTTTT. Translated, it gives CSAREVSGNGREKLFF.

This clonotype was found a few times. The chain recombines TRBV6-4 with TRBJ1-2; 9 bases map to TRBD1. The CDR3 totals 14 residues. With V trimmed by 5 bases and J by 2 bases, 3 bases remained unmatched. Germline CDR1 reads MRHNA; CDR2 reads SNTAGT. The CDR3 sequence is CASSPGTGNYGYTF. In DNA, the CDR3 is TGTGCCAGCAGTCCCGGGACAGGGAACTATGGCTACACCTTC.

The V and J genes are TRBV19 and TRBJ2-3; D perhaps matches TRBD2 (7 bases). There are 15 residues in the CDR3. Germline V gives CDR1 LNHDA, CDR2 SQIVND (reference sequence). V was cut by 3 bases and J by 4 bases, with 14 bases left in between. The CDR3 loop is CASSMGGGLADTQYF. As DNA, the CDR3 is TGTGCCAGTAGTATGGGGGGGGGGCTGGCAGATACGCAGTATTTT.